This entry describes one T cell receptor (beta chain). Its specificity is not known. Using immunoSEQ multiplex PCR, the repertoire was profiled, and TCRdb retains in-frame clones only, with some absent. The sample shows about 110,000 clones, roughly 89% of them seen only once. These data originate in a study of PD-1 blockade in classical Hodgkin lymphoma. Study-wide background: Patients had nivolumab dosed at 3 mg/kg, delivered intravenously every 2 weeks. Study-wide findings and caveats: Initiation of nivolumab under 1 year after ASCT led to exclusion of patients. Relapsed/refractory patients reportedly had lower baseline diversity than newly diagnosed patients. Significant TCR diversity gains by C4D1 occurred in CD4+ but not CD8+ cells.

V gave up 2 bases and J gave up 7 bases; unmatched junction bases: 9. The CDR3 loop spans 16 amino acids. Germline assignment: CDR1 MNHNS and CDR2 SASEGT. Time point denoted: cycle 4 day 1 (C4D1), after more than 5 weeks of nivolumab. Every patient was affected by relapse after autologous stem cell transplantation, while exposure to brentuximab vedotin was not uniform. The sequencing here drew on peripheral blood mononuclear cells (PBMCs), taken before the fourth cycle of nivolumab. The sequence came from a human donor with classical Hodgkin lymphoma. J is TRBJ2-1 and V is TRBV6-1; TRBD2 matches at 9 bases. In DNA form, the CDR3 reads TGTGCCAGCAGTGAATCGGTAGCGGGAGTAAGGAATGAGCAGTTCTTC. Its protein product is CASSESVAGVRNEQFF.